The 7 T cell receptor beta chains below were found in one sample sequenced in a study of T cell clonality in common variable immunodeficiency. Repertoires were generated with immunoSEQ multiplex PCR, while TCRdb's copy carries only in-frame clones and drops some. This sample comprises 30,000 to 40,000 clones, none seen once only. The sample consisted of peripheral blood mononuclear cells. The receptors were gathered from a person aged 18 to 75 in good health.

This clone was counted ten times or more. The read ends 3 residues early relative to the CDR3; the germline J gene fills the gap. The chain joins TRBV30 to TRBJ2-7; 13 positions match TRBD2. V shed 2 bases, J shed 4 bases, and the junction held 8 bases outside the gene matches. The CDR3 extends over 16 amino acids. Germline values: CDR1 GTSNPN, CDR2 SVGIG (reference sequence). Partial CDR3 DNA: TGTGCCTGGAGTTTGCCGGGACTAGCGGGACCATACGAG. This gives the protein CAWSLPGLAGPYE. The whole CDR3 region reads CAWSLPGLAGPYEQYF.

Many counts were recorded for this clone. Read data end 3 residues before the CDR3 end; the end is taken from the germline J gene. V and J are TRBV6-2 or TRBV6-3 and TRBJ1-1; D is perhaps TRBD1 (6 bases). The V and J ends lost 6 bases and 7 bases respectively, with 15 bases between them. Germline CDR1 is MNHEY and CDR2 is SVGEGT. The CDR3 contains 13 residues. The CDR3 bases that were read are TGTGCCAGCAGAAAAAACAGGGTTATTGAA. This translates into CASRKNRVIE. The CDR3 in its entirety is CASRKNRVIEAFF.

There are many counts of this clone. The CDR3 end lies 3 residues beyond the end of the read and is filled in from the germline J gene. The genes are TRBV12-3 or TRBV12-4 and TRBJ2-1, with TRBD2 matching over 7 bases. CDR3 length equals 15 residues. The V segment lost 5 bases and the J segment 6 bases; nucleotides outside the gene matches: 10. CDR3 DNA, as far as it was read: TGTGCCAGCAGTCGTGCGGGAGCCCCGGGCAATGAG. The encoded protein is CASSRAGAPGNE. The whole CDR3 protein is CASSRAGAPGNEQFF.

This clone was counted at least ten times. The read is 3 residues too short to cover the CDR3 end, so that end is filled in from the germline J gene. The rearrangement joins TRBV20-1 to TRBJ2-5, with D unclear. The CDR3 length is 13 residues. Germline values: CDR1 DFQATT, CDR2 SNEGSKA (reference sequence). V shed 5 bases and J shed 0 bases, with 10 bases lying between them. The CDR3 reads CSAYTTNQETQYF. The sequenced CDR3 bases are TGCAGTGCTTATACTACGAACCAAGAGACC.

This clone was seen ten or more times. CDR3 in amino acids: CASAQGLRGNTIYF. CDR3 bases read: TGTGCCAGCGCACAAGGGTTACGTGGAAACACC. V and J are TRBV18 and TRBJ1-3; D gene unclear. The read finishes 3 residues shy of the CDR3 end, and the germline J gene is used to complete it. In germline, CDR1 is KGHSH, CDR2 LQKENI. V was trimmed by 8 bases and J by 3 bases, leaving 14 bases between them. The CDR3 length is 14 residues. Full variable domain (missing parts from reference TRBV18 and TRBJ1-3): NAGVMQNPRHLVRRRGQEARLRCSPMKGHSHVYWYRQLPEEGLKFMVYLQKENIIDESGMPKERFSAEFPKEGPSILRIQQVVRGDSAAYFCASAQGLRGNTIYFGEGSWLTVV.

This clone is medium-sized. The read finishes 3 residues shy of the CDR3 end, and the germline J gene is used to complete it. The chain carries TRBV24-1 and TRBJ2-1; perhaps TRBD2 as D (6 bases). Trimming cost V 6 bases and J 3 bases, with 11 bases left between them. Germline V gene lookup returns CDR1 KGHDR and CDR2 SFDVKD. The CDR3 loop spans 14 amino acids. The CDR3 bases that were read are TGTGCCACCAGTCAGGGAGGCCTCTACAATGAG. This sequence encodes CATSQGGLYNE. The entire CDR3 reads CATSQGGLYNEQFF.

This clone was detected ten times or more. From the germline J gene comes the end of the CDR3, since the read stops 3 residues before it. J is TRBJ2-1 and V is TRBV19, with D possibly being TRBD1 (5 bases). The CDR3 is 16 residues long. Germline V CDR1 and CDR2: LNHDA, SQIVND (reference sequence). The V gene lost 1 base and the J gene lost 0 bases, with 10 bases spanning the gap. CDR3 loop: CASSIVTVSSYNEQFF. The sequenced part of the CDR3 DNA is TGTGCCAGTAGTATAGTGACAGTTAGCTCCTACAATGAG.